This passage covers 8 T cell receptor beta chains from one sample sequenced in a study of T cell responses to AZD1222 COVID-19 vaccine. Method: immunoSEQ multiplex PCR; TCRdb's copy keeps in-frame clones and lacks some. The sample includes more than 100,000 clones, approximately 91% seen only once; the top ten take under 2%. The sequences come from peripheral blood, collected on day 0 of AZD1222 vaccination. Every receptor here comes from an adult in good health.

The gene calls are TRBV19 and TRBJ1-5; unclear D gene. Germline V gene sequence: CDR1 LNHDA, CDR2 SQIVND (reference sequence). The germline V and J ends were trimmed by 3 bases and 0 bases, with 0 bases remaining between them. The CDR3 covers 12 residues. In nucleotides, the CDR3 is TGTGCCAGTAGTATTAGCAATCAGCCCCAGCATTTT. This encodes CASSISNQPQHF.

This clone was recorded only once. V usage is TRBV27 and J usage is TRBJ1-5; D uncertain. The CDR3 has 12 amino acids. V was shortened by 5 bases and J by 5 bases, with 7 bases between the two germline ends. Germline V gene sequence: CDR1 MNHEY, CDR2 SMNVEV (reference sequence). The CDR3 region has the DNA TGTGCCAGCAGTCAGAGCCATCAGCCCCAGCATTTT. Protein product: CASSQSHQPQHF.

The chain has TRBV7-3 and TRBJ2-1; 8 bases agree with TRBD1. The CDR3 covers 13 residues. From germline, CDR1 is SGHTA and CDR2 FQGTGA. After removal of 5 bases from V and 10 bases from J, the junction contained 7 bases not matched to a gene. The CDR3 coding sequence is TGTGCCAGCAGCAACCCAGGGACAGGAGAGCAGTTCTTC. Protein sequence: CASSNPGTGEQFF.

The chain has TRBV7-9 and TRBJ1-1; possibly TRBD1 for D (6 bases). CDR1 and CDR2 (germline): SEHNR, FQNEAQ (reference sequence). The CDR3 loop spans 14 amino acids. Between the trimmed V and J ends, which lost 6 bases and 10 bases, there was a span of 21 bases. The CDR3 region has the DNA TGTGCCAGCAGACAAGGACAGCCTGGTTTCGGAGCTTTCTTT. Its translation is CASRQGQPGFGAFF.

The chain couples TRBV15 to TRBJ1-3, with 7 bases that match TRBD1. This CDR3 comprises 15 residues. The V and J ends lost 0 bases and 4 bases, in that order; junction bases with no gene match: 3. The germline CDR1 and CDR2 sequences are LNHNV and YYDKDF (reference sequence). This chain's CDR3 is CATSRDQDRGNTIYF. The CDR3 nucleotides read TGTGCCACCAGCAGAGACCAGGACAGGGGAAACACCATATATTTT.

The CDR3 spells CATSRDLGDRVTHF. As DNA, the CDR3 is TGTGCCACCAGCAGAGATCTCGGGGACAGGGTTACTCATTTT. V usage is TRBV15 and J usage is TRBJ1-5, with TRBD1 matching over 9 bases. J was trimmed by 16 bases and V by 0 bases; bases with no gene match: 10. The CDR3 is 14 amino acids. Per the germline V gene, CDR1 is LNHNV and CDR2 is YYDKDF (reference sequence).

The chain joins TRBV4-1 to TRBJ2-6; weak D call: TRBD1 (7 bases). The CDR3 consists of 16 residues. The germline V gene encodes CDR1 MGHRA and CDR2 YSYEKL. Between the trimmed V and J ends, which lost 0 bases and 9 bases, there was a span of 15 bases. The CDR3 here is CASSQESGGSHNVLTF. Written as DNA, the CDR3 is TGCGCCAGCAGCCAAGAATCAGGGGGGAGTCACAACGTCCTGACTTTC.

CDR3 region: CASSIGQGGQPQHF. As DNA, the CDR3 is TGTGCCAGCAGCATAGGACAGGGAGGTCAGCCCCAGCATTTT. The gene calls are TRBV5-6 and TRBJ1-5, with 8 bases identical to TRBD1. Germline V gives CDR1 SGHDT, CDR2 YYEEEE. CDR3 length: 14 residues. The trim removed 4 bases at V and 6 bases at J, leaving 6 bases unmatched.